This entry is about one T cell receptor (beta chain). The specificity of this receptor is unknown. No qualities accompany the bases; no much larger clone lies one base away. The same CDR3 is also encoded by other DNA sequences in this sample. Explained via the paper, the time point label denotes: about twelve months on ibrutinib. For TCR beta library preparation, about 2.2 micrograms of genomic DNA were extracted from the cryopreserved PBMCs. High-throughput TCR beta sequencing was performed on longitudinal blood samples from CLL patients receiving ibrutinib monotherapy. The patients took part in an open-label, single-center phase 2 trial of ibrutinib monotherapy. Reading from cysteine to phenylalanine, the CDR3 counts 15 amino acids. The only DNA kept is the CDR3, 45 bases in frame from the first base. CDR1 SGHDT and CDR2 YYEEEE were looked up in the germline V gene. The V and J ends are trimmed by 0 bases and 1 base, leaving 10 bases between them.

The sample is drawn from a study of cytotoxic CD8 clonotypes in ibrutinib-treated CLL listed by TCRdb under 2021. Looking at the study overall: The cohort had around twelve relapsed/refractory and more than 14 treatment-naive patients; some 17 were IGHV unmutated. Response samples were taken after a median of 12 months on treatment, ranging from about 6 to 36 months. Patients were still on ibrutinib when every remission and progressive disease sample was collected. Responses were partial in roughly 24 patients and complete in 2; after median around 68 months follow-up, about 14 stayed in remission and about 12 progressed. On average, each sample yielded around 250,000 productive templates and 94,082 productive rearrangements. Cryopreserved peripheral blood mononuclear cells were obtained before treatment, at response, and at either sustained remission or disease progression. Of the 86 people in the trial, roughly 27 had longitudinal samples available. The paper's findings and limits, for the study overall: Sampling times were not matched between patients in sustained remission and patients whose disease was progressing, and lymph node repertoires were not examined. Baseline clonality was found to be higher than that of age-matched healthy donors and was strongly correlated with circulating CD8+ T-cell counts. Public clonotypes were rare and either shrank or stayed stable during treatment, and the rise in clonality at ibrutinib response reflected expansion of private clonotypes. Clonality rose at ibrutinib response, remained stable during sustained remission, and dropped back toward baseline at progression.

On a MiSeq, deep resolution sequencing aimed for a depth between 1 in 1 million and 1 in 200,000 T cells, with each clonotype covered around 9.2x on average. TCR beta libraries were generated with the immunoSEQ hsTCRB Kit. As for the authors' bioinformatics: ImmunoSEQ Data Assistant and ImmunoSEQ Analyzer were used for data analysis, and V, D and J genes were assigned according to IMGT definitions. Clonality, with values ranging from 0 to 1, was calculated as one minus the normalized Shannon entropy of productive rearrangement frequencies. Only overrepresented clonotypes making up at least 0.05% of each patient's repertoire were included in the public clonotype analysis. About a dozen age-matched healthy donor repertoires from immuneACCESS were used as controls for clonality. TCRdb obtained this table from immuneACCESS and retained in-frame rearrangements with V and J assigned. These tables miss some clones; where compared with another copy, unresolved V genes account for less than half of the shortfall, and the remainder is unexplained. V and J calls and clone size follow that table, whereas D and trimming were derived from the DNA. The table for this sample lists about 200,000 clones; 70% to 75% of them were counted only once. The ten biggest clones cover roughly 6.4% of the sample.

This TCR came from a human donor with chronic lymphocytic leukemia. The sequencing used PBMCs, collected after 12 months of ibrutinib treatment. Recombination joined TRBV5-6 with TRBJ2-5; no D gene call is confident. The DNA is TGTGCCAGCAGCTTGGGCCGGACGGCCCAAGAGACCCAGTACTTC. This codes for CASSLGRTAQETQYF.